This T cell receptor beta chain was obtained from a study of beta chain features in type 1 diabetes. Study-wide points: Shorter templates might be favored by PCR, equally in patients and controls. VDJ junctions from patients with type 1 diabetes contained fewer insertions and more deletions. Shortening of TCRB CDR3s, moderate but significant, appeared in all four CD4+ subsets of Type 1 diabetes patients.

In the case of this clone: The antigen remains undetermined.

Post-sort purity exceeded 95% for all sorted populations. Expressed TCRB transcripts got sequenced, as all isolated RNA was reverse transcribed. The data were produced by immunoSEQ multiplex PCR, yet TCRdb's version contains in-frame clones alone and is incomplete. The sample has approximately 360,000 clones, roughly 12% seen once. CDR1 is MDHEN, CDR2 SYDVKM, per germline. This CDR3 has 15 amino acids. With 2 bases removed from V and 1 base from J, the gap between germline ends came to 9 bases. Material for sequencing was naive CD4+ T cells from blood. J is TRBJ1-3 and V is TRBV28; TRBD1 might be the D (5 bases). This clonotype was obtained from a woman aged 18 to 35 with type 1 diabetes. The DNA for the CDR3 is TGTGCCAGCAGTTTAGCCCCAGGGTCTGGAAACACCATATATTTT. Amino acids: CASSLAPGSGNTIYF.